A selection of T cell receptor beta chains follows, all from one sample in a study of response to subunit inactivated influenza vaccine. TCRdb reanalysed the RT-PCR reads using MiXCR and keeps one entry per CDR3 protein. Among hundreds of thousands of distinct CDR3 sequences listed, approximately 14% were seen once. The sample was PBMCs from blood, taken about 12 days after vaccination. All receptors derive from a middle-aged man who received an inactivated influenza vaccine. Both conserved end residues are part of each CDR3. Fields, in order: J gene, clone size, V gene, D gene, CDR3 DNA, CDR3 protein. The D gene is left open where the match is weak. Clone size appears in some rows only: once, few, many, or a class for an expanded clone.

J: TRBJ1-5
size: -
V: TRBV2
D: -
DNA: TGTGCCAGCAGCCTGGAATCGAGCAATCAGCCCCAGCATTTT
CDR3: CASSLESSNQPQHF

J: TRBJ2-3
size: many
V: TRBV3-1
D: TRBD1
DNA: TGTGCCAGCAGCCCGGGGACAGGCACAGATACGCAGTATTTT
CDR3: CASSPGTGTDTQYF

J: TRBJ2-2
size: -
V: TRBV19
D: -
DNA: TGTGCCAGTAGTATAGATCGGGGCTGGAACACCGGGGAGCTGTTTTTT
CDR3: CASSIDRGWNTGELFF

J: TRBJ2-1
size: -
V: TRBV7-2
D: -
DNA: TGTGCCAGCAGCTTCCAGGACTCCTACAATGAGCAGTTCTTC
CDR3: CASSFQDSYNEQFF

J: TRBJ1-2
size: -
V: TRBV28
D: -
DNA: TGTGCCAGCAGTTCCCGGACCCGGGGCTACACCTTC
CDR3: CASSSRTRGYTF

J: TRBJ2-3
size: -
V: TRBV20-1
D: TRBD2
DNA: TGCAGTGCTAGAGATCTTGGACTAGCTAGCACAGATACGCAGTATTTT
CDR3: CSARDLGLASTDTQYF

J: TRBJ2-2
size: -
V: TRBV11-3
D: -
DNA: TGTGCCAGCAGCCGCAACGGGCTGGGGGAGCTGTTTTTT
CDR3: CASSRNGLGELFF

J: TRBJ2-7
size: -
V: TRBV6-2/TRBV6-3
D: TRBD2
DNA: TGTGCCAGCAAACAGGCGGGAGGCTCCTACGAGCAGTACTTC
CDR3: CASKQAGGSYEQYF

J: TRBJ1-6
size: -
V: TRBV7-2
D: -
DNA: TGTGCCAGCAGCGCACAGAATTCACCCCTCCACTTT
CDR3: CASSAQNSPLHF

J: TRBJ2-5
size: -
V: TRBV19
D: TRBD2
DNA: TGTGCCACCGCCGGGACTAGCGGGAGAAAGACCCAGTACTTC
CDR3: CATAGTSGRKTQYF

J: TRBJ2-7
size: few
V: TRBV20-1
D: -
DNA: TGCAGTGCTACCACCGGCCGAGGTAGTTACGAGCAGTACTTC
CDR3: CSATTGRGSYEQYF

J: TRBJ2-1
size: -
V: TRBV13
D: TRBD2
DNA: TGTGCCAGCAGCTTAGCACTAGCGGGAGCAGTAAGAGCCTACAATGAGCAGTTCTTC
CDR3: CASSLALAGAVRAYNEQFF

J: TRBJ1-5
size: few
V: TRBV12-3/TRBV12-4
D: -
DNA: TGTGCCAGCAGTCCCGAACGCAGCAATCAGCCCCAGCATTTT
CDR3: CASSPERSNQPQHF

J: TRBJ2-3
size: -
V: TRBV20-1
D: TRBD2
DNA: TGCAGTGCTAGCCCGGGCCTAGCGGACACAGATACGCAGTATTTT
CDR3: CSASPGLADTDTQYF

J: TRBJ2-1
size: many
V: TRBV6-2/TRBV6-3
D: -
DNA: TGTGCCAGCAGCCCCGCCTATGAGCAGTTCTTC
CDR3: CASSPAYEQFF

J: TRBJ1-1
size: many
V: TRBV6-5
D: -
DNA: TGTGCCAGTAGGAGACCCAACACTGAAGCTTTCTTT
CDR3: CASRRPNTEAFF

J: TRBJ2-5
size: -
V: TRBV3-1
D: TRBD1
DNA: TGTGCCAGCAGCCAGAGGGACAGGGAAGAGACCCAGTACTTC
CDR3: CASSQRDREETQYF

J: TRBJ2-1
size: -
V: TRBV6-2/TRBV6-3
D: -
DNA: TGTGCCAGCACCGGTGGAATACTCCACAATGAGCAGTTCTTC
CDR3: CASTGGILHNEQFF

J: TRBJ2-1
size: -
V: TRBV18
D: TRBD1
DNA: TGTGCCAGCTCCCCCGGACAGGGGCCAGGGAATGAGCAGTTCTTC
CDR3: CASSPGQGPGNEQFF

J: TRBJ2-3
size: -
V: TRBV3-1
D: -
DNA: TGTGCCAGCAGCCCTGATTTTCCCGCGGTGGGGGCAGGTGATACGCAGTATTTT
CDR3: CASSPDFPAVGAGDTQYF

J: TRBJ1-4
size: few
V: TRBV9
D: -
DNA: TGTGCCAGCAGCTACGGGGGAGTCGGAGAAAAACTGTTTTTT
CDR3: CASSYGGVGEKLFF

J: TRBJ2-1
size: few
V: TRBV10-3
D: -
DNA: TGTGCCATCAGTGGTTCCGGAAATTCGGAGGGGAATGAGCAGTTCTTC
CDR3: CAISGSGNSEGNEQFF

J: TRBJ2-2
size: few
V: TRBV5-1
D: -
DNA: TGCGCCAGCAGCTTGCGCCCAGGGATGGACACCGGGGAGCTGTTTTTT
CDR3: CASSLRPGMDTGELFF

J: TRBJ2-1
size: -
V: TRBV20-1
D: -
DNA: TGCAGTGCTAGAGGCCAGGGGTTATTAGGATACAATGAGCAGTTCTTC
CDR3: CSARGQGLLGYNEQFF

J: TRBJ2-5
size: -
V: TRBV4-3
D: -
DNA: TGCGCCAGCAGCCAAGGGGGACGGTCGAGGGAGACCCAGTACTTC
CDR3: CASSQGGRSRETQYF

J: TRBJ2-5
size: -
V: TRBV20-1
D: TRBD2
DNA: TGCAGTGCTAGAGCTGGCGGGGGGGCCGGAGAGACCCAGTACTTC
CDR3: CSARAGGGAGETQYF

J: TRBJ2-3
size: -
V: TRBV3-1
D: -
DNA: TGTGCCAGCAGCCATACTCAGGGGATGAGTGATACGCAGTATTTT
CDR3: CASSHTQGMSDTQYF

J: TRBJ2-2
size: -
V: TRBV13
D: TRBD1
DNA: TGTGCCAGCAGCTTTAGACAGGGCGCGAACACCGGGGAGCTGTTTTTT
CDR3: CASSFRQGANTGELFF

J: TRBJ2-3
size: few
V: TRBV24-1
D: -
DNA: TGTGCCACCAGTGGTCTTGGGAGCACAGATACGCAGTATTTT
CDR3: CATSGLGSTDTQYF

J: TRBJ2-3
size: few
V: TRBV14
D: TRBD2
DNA: TGTGCCAGCAGCCAAGTATTAGCGGGAGGGGTAGATACGCAGTATTTT
CDR3: CASSQVLAGGVDTQYF

J: TRBJ2-7
size: -
V: TRBV5-1
D: -
DNA: TGCGCCAGCAGTAACCTGGAGGGCGAGCAGTACTTC
CDR3: CASSNLEGEQYF

J: TRBJ2-7
size: -
V: TRBV28
D: -
DNA: TGTGCCAGCAGTTGGAGACACTACAGCAAATCCTACGAGCAGTACTTC
CDR3: CASSWRHYSKSYEQYF

J: TRBJ1-1
size: -
V: TRBV6-2/TRBV6-3
D: -
DNA: TGTGCCAGCGGGATCCAGGGATCGAGCACTGAAGCTTTCTTT
CDR3: CASGIQGSSTEAFF

J: TRBJ2-5
size: -
V: TRBV20-1
D: -
DNA: TGCAGTGCTTTCAGGGGGGGGCCCGGAGAGACCCAGTACTTC
CDR3: CSAFRGGPGETQYF

J: TRBJ2-1
size: -
V: TRBV20-1
D: -
DNA: TGCAGTGCTCGCGCTGGGGGGAACTACAATGAGCAGTTCTTC
CDR3: CSARAGGNYNEQFF

J: TRBJ1-1
size: -
V: TRBV10-3
D: -
DNA: TGTGCCATCAGTGACCAGGCCGGGAAAAACACTGAAGCTTTCTTT
CDR3: CAISDQAGKNTEAFF

J: TRBJ2-2
size: -
V: TRBV7-2
D: TRBD1
DNA: TGTGCCAGCAGCTTGACAGGGGGCATGACCGGGGAGCTGTTTTTT
CDR3: CASSLTGGMTGELFF

J: TRBJ2-7
size: -
V: TRBV7-2
D: TRBD1
DNA: TGTGCCAGCAGCTTAGGACAGGGAACCAACGAGCAGTACTTC
CDR3: CASSLGQGTNEQYF

J: TRBJ1-4
size: few
V: TRBV20-1
D: -
DNA: TGCAGTGCTACCCCGCCCCCCGCTGGGGAAAAACTGTTTTTT
CDR3: CSATPPPAGEKLFF

J: TRBJ1-2
size: -
V: TRBV6-1
D: -
DNA: TGTGCCAGCAGTCCTCCGGAGACCCGTCGGGGCTATGGCTACACCTTC
CDR3: CASSPPETRRGYGYTF

J: TRBJ2-7
size: few
V: TRBV14
D: -
DNA: TGTGCCAGCAGCCAAGATTGGAGTGGCGAGCAGTACTTC
CDR3: CASSQDWSGEQYF

J: TRBJ2-3
size: -
V: TRBV7-2
D: -
DNA: TGTGCCAGCAGCCGGACCTCAGATTCGAGCCTCACGCAGTATTTT
CDR3: CASSRTSDSSLTQYF

J: TRBJ2-1
size: few
V: TRBV7-2
D: -
DNA: TGTGCCAGCAGCTTAGGACACTGGGGTGAGCAGTTCTTC
CDR3: CASSLGHWGEQFF

J: TRBJ2-3
size: -
V: TRBV29-1
D: -
DNA: TGCAGCGTTGAAAAAGGGGGGAGCCCAGATACGCAGTATTTT
CDR3: CSVEKGGSPDTQYF